A selection of T cell receptor beta chains follows, all from one sample in a study of OX40 agonist ivuxolimab in advanced cancers. Method: immunoSEQ multiplex PCR; TCRdb's copy keeps in-frame clones and lacks some. The sample holds 75,000 to 100,000 clones, around 90% seen once. Sequences were derived from CD4+ or CD8+ T cells sorted from blood, sampled in a trial of the OX40 agonist ivuxolimab. The receptors shown here come from an adult with an advanced solid tumor such as melanoma, head and neck, liver or kidney cancer. Both conserved end residues are part of each CDR3. The order of the fields is J gene, D gene, V gene, clone size, CDR3 DNA, CDR3 protein. The D gene is left open where the match is weak. Only part of the rows carry a size: once, few, many, or a class if the clone is expanded.

J gene: TRBJ2-5
D gene: .
V gene: TRBV27
clone size: .
CDR3 DNA: TGTGCCAGCAGCCTAGGACAGCACCAGTACTTC
CDR3 protein: CASSLGQHQYF

J gene: TRBJ2-5
D gene: .
V gene: TRBV11-2
clone size: .
CDR3 DNA: TGTGCCAGCAGCTTAGCGTCCAGACAAGAGACCCAGTACTTC
CDR3 protein: CASSLASRQETQYF

J gene: TRBJ2-1
D gene: TRBD2
V gene: TRBV4-3
clone size: .
CDR3 DNA: TGCGCCAGCAGCCAAGATGGGACTAGCGGGTCGTACAATGAGCAGTTCTTC
CDR3 protein: CASSQDGTSGSYNEQFF

J gene: TRBJ1-2
D gene: .
V gene: TRBV9
clone size: .
CDR3 DNA: TGTGCCAGCAGCGTAGCTACAGGGAGCCCCTACTATGGCTACACCTTC
CDR3 protein: CASSVATGSPYYGYTF

J gene: TRBJ2-7
D gene: TRBD1
V gene: TRBV30
clone size: .
CDR3 DNA: TGTGCCTGGAGTCTCGGGGACAGGGGGCCCAACGAGCAGTACTTC
CDR3 protein: CAWSLGDRGPNEQYF

J gene: TRBJ2-7
D gene: .
V gene: TRBV7-9
clone size: .
CDR3 DNA: TGTGCCAGCAGCTCGACAGAGAACGAGCAGTACTTC
CDR3 protein: CASSSTENEQYF

J gene: TRBJ2-7
D gene: TRBD1
V gene: TRBV6-1
clone size: once
CDR3 DNA: TGTGCCAGCAGATGGCAGGGGGAGAGCGAGCAGTACTTC
CDR3 protein: CASRWQGESEQYF

J gene: TRBJ2-1
D gene: TRBD2
V gene: TRBV13
clone size: .
CDR3 DNA: TGTGCCAGCAGCGAGGGACTAGTGGGCAATGAGCAGTTCTTC
CDR3 protein: CASSEGLVGNEQFF

J gene: TRBJ1-1
D gene: .
V gene: TRBV4-1
clone size: once
CDR3 DNA: TGCGCCAGCAGCCAAGATATCAGGTTGAACACTGAAGCTTTCTTT
CDR3 protein: CASSQDIRLNTEAFF

J gene: TRBJ1-1
D gene: .
V gene: TRBV2
clone size: .
CDR3 DNA: TGTGCCAGCAGTTGGGAAGCAGGGCCCGACACAGACACTGAAGCTTTCTTT
CDR3 protein: CASSWEAGPDTDTEAFF

J gene: TRBJ2-5
D gene: .
V gene: TRBV7-8
clone size: .
CDR3 DNA: TGTGCCAGCAGCCTTACTCGGACGGGAGACGGGGAGACCCAGTACTTC
CDR3 protein: CASSLTRTGDGETQYF

J gene: TRBJ2-5
D gene: TRBD1
V gene: TRBV10-2
clone size: .
CDR3 DNA: TGCGCCAGCAGTGGAGACAGGGGAGACGGTCAGTGGGAGACCCAGTACTTC
CDR3 protein: CASSGDRGDGQWETQYF

J gene: TRBJ2-5
D gene: TRBD1
V gene: TRBV19
clone size: .
CDR3 DNA: TGTGCCAGTACTGGGACAGACCAAGAGACCCAGTACTTC
CDR3 protein: CASTGTDQETQYF

J gene: TRBJ2-1
D gene: .
V gene: TRBV5-6
clone size: .
CDR3 DNA: TGTGCCAGCAGCTGGTTGGGGGATGGGCAGTTCTTC
CDR3 protein: CASSWLGDGQFF

J gene: TRBJ2-1
D gene: .
V gene: TRBV11-2
clone size: .
CDR3 DNA: TGTGCCAGCAGCTCCTCGAAAAAACTCAATGAGCAGTTCTTC
CDR3 protein: CASSSSKKLNEQFF

J gene: TRBJ1-2
D gene: .
V gene: TRBV2
clone size: .
CDR3 DNA: TGTGCCAGCAAAATGGGCGGCTACACCTTC
CDR3 protein: CASKMGGYTF

J gene: TRBJ1-2
D gene: .
V gene: TRBV29-1
clone size: .
CDR3 DNA: TGCAGCGTTGAAGATCCCGTGTCGGGTTTCTATGGCTACACCTTC
CDR3 protein: CSVEDPVSGFYGYTF

J gene: TRBJ1-4
D gene: .
V gene: TRBV10-3
clone size: .
CDR3 DNA: TGTGCCATCAGTGAGTCCCTCGGGGAAAAACTGTTTTTT
CDR3 protein: CAISESLGEKLFF

J gene: TRBJ2-1
D gene: .
V gene: TRBV4-1
clone size: .
CDR3 DNA: TGCGCCAGCAGCCACCGCATTGACTTGTACAATGAGCAGTTCTTC
CDR3 protein: CASSHRIDLYNEQFF

J gene: TRBJ2-7
D gene: .
V gene: TRBV7-6
clone size: .
CDR3 DNA: TGTGCCAGCAGCCCCTCCGGGACCTACGAGCAGTACTTC
CDR3 protein: CASSPSGTYEQYF

J gene: TRBJ1-3
D gene: .
V gene: TRBV27
clone size: .
CDR3 DNA: TGTGCCAGCACCCCGGGGGGAAGATCGACCATATATTTT
CDR3 protein: CASTPGGRSTIYF

J gene: TRBJ1-3
D gene: .
V gene: TRBV6-6
clone size: .
CDR3 DNA: TGTGCCAGCAGTCCCCGGGACACTGGAAACACCATATATTTT
CDR3 protein: CASSPRDTGNTIYF